Shown below are 11 T cell receptor beta chains from a single sample sequenced in a study of cytomegalovirus exposure and HLA in healthy donors. The PCR used 60 Vbeta and 13 Jbeta primers. TCRdb keeps only in-frame clones here, not all; method: immunoSEQ multiplex PCR. The sample lists about 180,000 clones, more than 65% occurring once. Sequencing used PBMCs. These receptor sequences come from a woman aged 25 to 39 in good health and CMV-seropositive.

This chain uses TRBV5-1 with TRBJ2-5; 7 nucleotides line up with TRBD1. After removal of 4 bases from V and 2 bases from J, the junction contained 5 bases not matched to a gene. From germline, CDR1 is SGHRS and CDR2 YFSETQ. The CDR3 is 14 residues long. The CDR3: CASSPGTEQETQYF. In DNA form, the CDR3 reads TGCGCCAGCAGCCCGGGGACAGAACAAGAGACCCAGTACTTC.

The chain recombines TRBV7-2 with TRBJ1-2; D perhaps matches TRBD1 (5 bases). Looked up from germline, CDR1 is SGHTA and CDR2 is FQGNSA. Trimming left V 0 bases short and J 0 bases short, with 8 bases between. The length of the CDR3 is 15 residues. The CDR3 spells CASSLAGHSNYGYTF. The CDR3 DNA reads as TGTGCCAGCAGCTTAGCAGGACACTCTAACTATGGCTACACCTTC.

This chain joins TRBV10-1 and TRBJ1-5; weak D call: TRBD1 (6 bases). With 6 bases removed from V and 2 bases from J, the gap between germline ends came to 14 bases. Germline assignment: CDR1 WNHNN and CDR2 SYGVQD (reference sequence). The CDR3 runs 15 residues. The CDR3 DNA sequence: TGCGCCAGCAGCCGGGACAAGAAGGGCAATCAGCCCCAGCATTTT. It codes for CASSRDKKGNQPQHF.

The chain recombines TRBV9 with TRBJ1-2; possible D gene TRBD1, 5 bases. The germline V and J ends were trimmed by 1 base and 8 bases, with 15 bases remaining between them. The CDR3 is made up of 14 amino acids. CDR1 SGDLS and CDR2 YYNGEE come from the germline V gene. The chain's CDR3 is CASSVSGAPKGYTF. DNA for the CDR3: TGTGCCAGCAGCGTAAGTGGGGCCCCCAAGGGCTACACCTTC.

V usage is TRBV15 and J usage is TRBJ1-5; 7 positions agree with TRBD1. The CDR3 spans 16 residues. Trimming cost V 3 bases and J 5 bases; bases outside gene matches: 10. The V gene's germline CDR1 is LNHNV and CDR2 YYDKDF (reference sequence). The CDR3 loop reads CATSSPVPTGDQPQHF. The CDR3 nucleotides read TGTGCCACCAGCAGTCCAGTACCAACAGGGGATCAGCCCCAGCATTTT.

This clone was counted only a few times. The genes are TRBV28 and TRBJ1-4; D is undetermined. V dropped 8 bases and J dropped 8 bases, with 6 bases sitting between them. CDR3 length equals 10 residues. CDR1 is MDHEN and CDR2 is SYDVKM in the germline V gene. CDR3 DNA: TGTGCCAGCCGCGGGGAAAAACTGTTTTTT. It translates to CASRGEKLFF.

This chain links TRBV7-8 with TRBJ2-7; 10 bases agree with TRBD2. Germline CDR1 is SGHVS and CDR2 is FQNEAQ. V lost 5 bases, J lost 2 bases, and 6 bases stayed unmatched. The CDR3 is 15 residues long. Here the CDR3 DNA reads TGTGCCAGCAGCAATAGCGGGGGGCCCCCCTACGAGCAGTACTTC. Encoded protein: CASSNSGGPPYEQYF. The full variable domain, completed using reference TRBV7-8 and TRBJ2-7, is GAGVSQSPRYKVAKRGQDVALRCDPISGHVSLFWYQQALGQGPEFLTYFQNEAQLDKSGLPSDRFFAERPEGSVSTLKIQRTQQEDSAVYLCASSNSGGPPYEQYFGPGTRLTVT.

The chain joins TRBV15 to TRBJ2-3, with 7 positions matching TRBD2. The CDR3 extends over 16 amino acids. Germline V CDR1 and CDR2: LNHNV, YYDKDF (reference sequence). V trimming: 0 bases; J trimming: 2 bases; junction bases outside the gene matches: 5. CDR3 residues: CATSRDGAGYTDTQYF. Written as DNA, the CDR3 is TGTGCCACCAGCAGAGACGGAGCGGGGTACACAGATACGCAGTATTTT.

The V and J genes are TRBV7-7 and TRBJ2-5; D may be TRBD2 (5 bases). V shed 3 bases and J shed 3 bases, with 8 bases lying between them. CDR3 length equals 13 residues. Germline-derived CDR1 and CDR2 are SSHAT and FNYEAQ (reference sequence). For the CDR3, the DNA is TGTGCCAGCAGCTTTAGCGAGGAAGAGACCCAGTACTTC. Residues: CASSFSEEETQYF.

This chain uses TRBV4-3 with TRBJ2-5; possible D gene TRBD1, 6 bases. The CDR3 loop spans 15 amino acids. The V end lost 3 bases, the J end lost 1 base, and 12 bases lay between the germline ends. Looked up from germline, CDR1 is LGHNA and CDR2 is YSLEER. The DNA of the CDR3 is TGCGCCAGCAGCCAGTGGCAGGGGATCCAAGAGACCCAGTACTTC. It specifies CASSQWQGIQETQYF.

This sequence joins TRBV29-1 and TRBJ2-7; TRBD2 is a possible D gene (6 bases). Germline V gene data show CDR1 as SQVTM and CDR2 as ANQGSEA. Trimming shortened V by 6 bases and J by 4 bases, and 19 bases separated the two germline ends. The CDR3 contains 14 residues. The CDR3, as DNA: TGCAGCGTCGCAGCCCGGGGGAATCCTTACGAGCAGTACTTC. This gives the protein CSVAARGNPYEQYF.